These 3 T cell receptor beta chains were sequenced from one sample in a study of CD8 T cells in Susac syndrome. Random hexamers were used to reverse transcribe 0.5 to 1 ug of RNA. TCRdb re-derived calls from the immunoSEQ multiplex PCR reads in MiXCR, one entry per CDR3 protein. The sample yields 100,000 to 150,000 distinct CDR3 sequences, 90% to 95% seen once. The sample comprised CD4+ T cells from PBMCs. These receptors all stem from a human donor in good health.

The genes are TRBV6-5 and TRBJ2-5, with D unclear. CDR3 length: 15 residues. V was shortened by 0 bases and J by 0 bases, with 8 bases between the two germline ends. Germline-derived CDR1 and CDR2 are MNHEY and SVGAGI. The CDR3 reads CASSYSMTYQETQYF. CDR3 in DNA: TGTGCCAGCAGTTACTCGATGACGTACCAAGAGACCCAGTACTTC.

This CDR3 reads CSVEDRGAGGYEQYF. As DNA, the CDR3 is TGCAGCGTTGAAGATCGGGGAGCGGGAGGTTACGAGCAGTACTTC. The rearrangement joins TRBV29-1 to TRBJ2-7; 9 positions agree with TRBD2. In germline, CDR1 is SQVTM, CDR2 ANQGSEA. The CDR3 spans 15 residues. V gave up 0 bases and J gave up 4 bases; unmatched junction bases: 7.

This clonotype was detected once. CDR3 in amino acids: CASSVGVRSYGYTF. CDR3 coding DNA: TGTGCCAGCAGCGTTGGTGTAAGATCCTATGGCTACACCTTC. V usage is TRBV7-2 and J usage is TRBJ1-2; unclear D gene. This CDR3 has 14 residues. V was trimmed by 5 bases and J by 4 bases, leaving 14 bases between them. Germline loops: CDR1 SGHTA, CDR2 FQGNSA.